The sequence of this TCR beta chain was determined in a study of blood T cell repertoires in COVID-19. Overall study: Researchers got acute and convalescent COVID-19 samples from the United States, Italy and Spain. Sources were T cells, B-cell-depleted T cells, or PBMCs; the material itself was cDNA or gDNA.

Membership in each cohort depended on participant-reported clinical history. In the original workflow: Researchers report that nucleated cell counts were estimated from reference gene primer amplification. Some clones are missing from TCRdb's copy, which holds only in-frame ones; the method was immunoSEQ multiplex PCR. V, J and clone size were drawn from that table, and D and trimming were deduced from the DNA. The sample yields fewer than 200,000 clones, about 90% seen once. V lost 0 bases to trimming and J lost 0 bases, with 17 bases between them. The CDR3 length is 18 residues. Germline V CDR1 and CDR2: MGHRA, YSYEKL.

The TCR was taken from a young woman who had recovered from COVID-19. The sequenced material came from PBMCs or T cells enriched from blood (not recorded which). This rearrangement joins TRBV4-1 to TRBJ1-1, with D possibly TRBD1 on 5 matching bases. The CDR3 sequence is CASSQDFLGRQMNTEAFF. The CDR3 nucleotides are TGCGCCAGCAGCCAAGACTTTTTGGGTAGACAGATGAACACTGAAGCTTTCTTT.